Reported below is one T cell receptor (beta chain). Its matching antigen is unknown. Time point reported: week 5, during vaccination. Each dose delivered 300 ug of mutant IDH1 20-mer peptide subcutaneously with imiquimod. This sample is part of a study of a mutant IDH1 vaccine in newly diagnosed glioma. At the level of the study: The study gave patients eight vaccinations in weeks 1, 3, 5, 7, 11, 15, 19, 23. Treated patients had a mean age of 40.4 years and an approximately 62% male, 37.5% female split. Study conclusions and caveats: Seemingly, pseudoprogression had no relation to changes in the top peripheral T cell clonotypes.

TCRdb's copy holds only in-frame clones and misses some; the assay was immunoSEQ multiplex PCR. The sample shows approximately 60,000 clones, over 80% of them seen only once. The V and J ends lost 5 bases and 3 bases respectively, with 13 bases between them. Germline V lookup: CDR1 SEHNR, CDR2 FQNEAQ (reference sequence). This CDR3 has 14 amino acids. The receptor comes from a woman in her thirties or forties with glioma. Material: PBMCs, obtained from a glioma patient whose treatment included an IDH1 peptide vaccine. The chain has TRBV7-9 and TRBJ1-2; D gene uncertain. For the CDR3, the DNA is TGTGCCAGCAGCACCATGACTGGGGACTATGGCTACACCTTC. Translation gives CASSTMTGDYGYTF. The full variable domain, its missing parts supplied by reference TRBV7-9 and TRBJ1-2, is DTGVSQNPRHKITKRGQNVTFRCDPISEHNRLYWYRQTLGQGPEFLTYFQNEAQLEKSRLLSDRFSAERPKGSFSTLEIQRTEQGDSAMYLCASSTMTGDYGYTFGSGTRLTVV.